A selection of T cell receptor beta chains follows, all from one sample in a study of T cell responses to AZD1222 COVID-19 vaccine. Using immunoSEQ multiplex PCR, the repertoire was profiled, and TCRdb retains in-frame clones only, with some absent. The data contain fewer than 150,000 clones, nearly 90% of them singletons. This specimen was peripheral blood, taken 28 days after the second AZD1222 dose. All receptors come from an adult who received the AZD1222 COVID-19 vaccine. The CDR3 runs from the conserved cysteine through the conserved F or W. A D gene is named only where the DNA matches it firmly. The listing skips clone size in some rows; elsewhere it reads once, few, many or a size class.

D	J	size	V	CDR3	DNA
NA	TRBJ1-5	NA	TRBV19	CASSIRDSNQPQHF	TGTGCCAGTAGTATTAGGGATAGCAATCAGCCCCAGCATTTT
NA	TRBJ1-2	NA	TRBV7-3	CASSLSANYGYTF	TGTGCCAGCAGCTTATCGGCGAACTATGGCTACACCTTC
TRBD2	TRBJ2-1	NA	TRBV12-5	CASGPQREPYNEQFF	TGTGCTAGTGGTCCCCAGCGGGAGCCCTACAATGAGCAGTTCTTC
NA	TRBJ1-2	NA	TRBV12-3/TRBV12-4	CASSPSENYGYTF	TGTGCCAGCAGTCCGAGTGAAAACTATGGCTACACCTTC
NA	TRBJ1-5	NA	TRBV21-1	CASTPSGTTGGFSNQPQHF	TGTGCCAGCACCCCATCCGGAACGACAGGGGGATTTAGCAATCAGCCCCAGCATTTT
TRBD1	TRBJ1-4	once	TRBV9	CASSPGGWSEKLFF	TGTGCCAGCAGTCCAGGGGGCTGGAGTGAAAAACTGTTTTTT
NA	TRBJ2-5	NA	TRBV27	CASSFTGWQTQYF	TGTGCCAGCAGTTTTACTGGGTGGCAGACCCAGTACTTC
TRBD1	TRBJ2-7	NA	TRBV6-5	CACQGTGSYEQYF	TGTGCCTGTCAAGGGACAGGGTCCTACGAGCAGTACTTC
TRBD2	TRBJ2-1	NA	TRBV11-2	CASGPKGLAGYNEQFF	TGTGCCAGCGGTCCGAAGGGACTAGCGGGCTACAATGAGCAGTTCTTC
NA	TRBJ2-1	NA	TRBV13	CASSLTRSRKYNEQFF	TGTGCCAGCAGCTTAACCAGGTCAAGGAAGTACAATGAGCAGTTCTTC
TRBD2	TRBJ2-3	few	TRBV2	CASSPGLAGAGDTQYF	TGTGCCAGCAGTCCGGGACTAGCGGGGGCGGGAGATACGCAGTATTTT
NA	TRBJ1-4	NA	TRBV5-4	CASSLGAAGRRNEKLFF	TGTGCCAGCAGCTTGGGGGCCGCCGGACGTCGTAATGAAAAACTGTTTTTT
TRBD2	TRBJ2-2	NA	TRBV29-1	CSVLGLAGVDGELFF	TGCAGCGTTTTAGGACTAGCGGGAGTTGACGGGGAGCTGTTTTTT
NA	TRBJ2-1	NA	TRBV6-5	CASRTPMDEQFF	TGTGCCAGCAGAACCCCGATGGATGAGCAGTTCTTC
NA	TRBJ1-2	NA	TRBV28	CASSYRSSYGYTF	TGTGCCAGCAGTTATAGATCCAGTTATGGCTACACCTTC
TRBD1	TRBJ1-6	NA	TRBV12-3/TRBV12-4	CASSFQGGSPLHF	TGTGCCAGCAGTTTCCAGGGGGGGTCACCCCTCCACTTT
NA	TRBJ1-1	NA	TRBV5-1	CASSSRGFDTEAFF	TGCGCCAGCAGCTCACGGGGTTTCGACACTGAAGCTTTCTTT
NA	TRBJ1-6	few	TRBV27	CASSLWARSSYNSPLHF	TGTGCCAGCAGTTTATGGGCCAGGAGCTCCTATAATTCACCCCTCCACTTT
NA	TRBJ1-3	NA	TRBV7-2	CASSLNRHWGPFRNTIYF	TGTGCCAGCAGCTTAAACCGCCACTGGGGGCCCTTCAGAAACACCATATATTTT
NA	TRBJ1-5	NA	TRBV6-1	CASSGVAGATNQPRHF	TGTGCCAGCAGTGGCGTTGCAGGGGCCACCAATCAGCCTAGGCATTTT
NA	TRBJ1-4	NA	TRBV19	CASVPWSTNEKLFF	TGTGCCAGTGTGCCGTGGTCAACTAATGAAAAACTGTTTTTT